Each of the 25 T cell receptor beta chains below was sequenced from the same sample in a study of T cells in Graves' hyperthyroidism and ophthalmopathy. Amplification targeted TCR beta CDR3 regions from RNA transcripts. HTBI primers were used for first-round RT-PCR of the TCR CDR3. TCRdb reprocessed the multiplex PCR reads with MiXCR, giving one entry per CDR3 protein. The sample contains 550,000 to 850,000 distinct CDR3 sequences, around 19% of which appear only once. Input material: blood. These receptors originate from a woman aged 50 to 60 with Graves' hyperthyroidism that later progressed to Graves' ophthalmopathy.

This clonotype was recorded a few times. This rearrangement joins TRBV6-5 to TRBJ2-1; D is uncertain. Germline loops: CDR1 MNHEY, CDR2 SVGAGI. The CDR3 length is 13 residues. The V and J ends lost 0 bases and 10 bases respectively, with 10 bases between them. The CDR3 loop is CASSYSIQWEQFF. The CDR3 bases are TGTGCCAGCAGTTACTCAATCCAATGGGAGCAGTTCTTC.

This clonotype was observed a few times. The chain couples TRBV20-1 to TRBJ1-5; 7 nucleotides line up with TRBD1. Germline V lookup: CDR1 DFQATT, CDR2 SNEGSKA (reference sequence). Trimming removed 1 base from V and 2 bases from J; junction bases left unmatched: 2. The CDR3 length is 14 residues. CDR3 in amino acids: CSARVGTGNQPQHF. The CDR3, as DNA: TGCAGTGCTAGAGTCGGGACAGGCAATCAGCCCCAGCATTTT.

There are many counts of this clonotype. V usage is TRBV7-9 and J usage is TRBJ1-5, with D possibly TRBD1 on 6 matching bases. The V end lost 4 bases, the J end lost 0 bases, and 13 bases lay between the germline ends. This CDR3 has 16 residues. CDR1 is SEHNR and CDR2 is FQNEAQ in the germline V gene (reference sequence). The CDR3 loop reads CASSSWTDYSNQPQHF. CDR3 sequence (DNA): TGTGCCAGCAGCTCGTGGACAGACTATAGCAATCAGCCCCAGCATTTT.

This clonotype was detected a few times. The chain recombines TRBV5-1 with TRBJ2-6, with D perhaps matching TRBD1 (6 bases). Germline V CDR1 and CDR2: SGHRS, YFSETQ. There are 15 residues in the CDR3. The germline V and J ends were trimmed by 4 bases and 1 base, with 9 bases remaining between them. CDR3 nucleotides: TGCGCCAGCAGCGCACAGGGTTCTGGGGCCAACGTCCTGACTTTC. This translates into CASSAQGSGANVLTF. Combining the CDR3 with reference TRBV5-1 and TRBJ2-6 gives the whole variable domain KAGVTQTPRYLIKTRGQQVTLSCSPISGHRSVSWYQQTPGQGLQFLFEYFSETQRNKGNFPGRFSGRQFSNSRSEMNVSTLELGDSALYLCASSAQGSGANVLTFGAGSRLTVL.

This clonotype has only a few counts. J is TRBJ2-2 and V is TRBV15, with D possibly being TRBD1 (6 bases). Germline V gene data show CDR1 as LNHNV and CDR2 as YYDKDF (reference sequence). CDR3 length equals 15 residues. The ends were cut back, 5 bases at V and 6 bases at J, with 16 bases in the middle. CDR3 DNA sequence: TGTGCCACCAGCCGGGACAACCATCGCGCCGGGGAGCTGTTTTTT. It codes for CATSRDNHRAGELFF.

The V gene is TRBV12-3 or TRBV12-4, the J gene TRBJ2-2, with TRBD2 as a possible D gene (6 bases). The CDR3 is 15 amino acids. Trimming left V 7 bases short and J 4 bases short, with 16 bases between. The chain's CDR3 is CASTPWRVGTGELFF. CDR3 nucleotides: TGTGCCAGCACCCCCTGGAGGGTCGGCACCGGGGAGCTGTTTTTT.

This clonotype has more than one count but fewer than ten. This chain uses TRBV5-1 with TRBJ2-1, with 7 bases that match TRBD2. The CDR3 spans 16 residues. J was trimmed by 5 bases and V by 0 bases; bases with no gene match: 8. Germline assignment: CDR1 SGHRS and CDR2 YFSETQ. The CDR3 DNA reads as TGCGCCAGCAGCTTGGGGTCCGGACTAGTCCACAATGAGCAGTTCTTC. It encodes CASSLGSGLVHNEQFF.

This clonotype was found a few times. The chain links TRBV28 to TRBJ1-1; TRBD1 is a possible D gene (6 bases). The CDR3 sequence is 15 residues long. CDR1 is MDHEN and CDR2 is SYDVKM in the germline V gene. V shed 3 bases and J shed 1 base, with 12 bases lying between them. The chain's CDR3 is CASSFRGSGNTEAFF. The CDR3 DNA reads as TGTGCCAGCAGTTTCAGGGGTTCCGGGAACACTGAAGCTTTCTTT.

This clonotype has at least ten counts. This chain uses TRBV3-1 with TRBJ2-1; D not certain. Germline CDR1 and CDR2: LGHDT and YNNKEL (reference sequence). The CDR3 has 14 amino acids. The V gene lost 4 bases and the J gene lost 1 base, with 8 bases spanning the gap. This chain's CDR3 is CASSRAESYNEQFF. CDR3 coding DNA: TGTGCCAGCAGCCGGGCGGAGTCCTACAATGAGCAGTTCTTC.

CDR3 amino acids: CASSPTGLGGNQPQHF. CDR3 sequence (DNA): TGTGCCAGTAGTCCGACAGGGTTAGGGGGCAATCAGCCCCAGCATTTT. V and J are TRBV19 and TRBJ1-5, with 7 bases aligning to TRBD1. Germline V CDR1 and CDR2: LNHDA, SQIVND (reference sequence). The CDR3 runs 16 residues. V lost 5 bases and J lost 2; bases outside the gene matches: 9.

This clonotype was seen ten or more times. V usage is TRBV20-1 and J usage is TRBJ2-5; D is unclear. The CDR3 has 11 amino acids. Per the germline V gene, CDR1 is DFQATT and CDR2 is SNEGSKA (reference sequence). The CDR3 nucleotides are TGCAGCGAAAAGTTGGGGGAGACCCAGTACTTC. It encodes CSEKLGETQYF.

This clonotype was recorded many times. As DNA, the CDR3 is TGTGCCAGCAGTTACAATGCACCCGGGACTAGCGGGGGGGCTATCTACAATGAGCAGTTCTTC. Amino acid sequence: CASSYNAPGTSGGAIYNEQFF. V gene TRBV6-6 combines with J gene TRBJ2-1; TRBD2 agrees at 16 bases. The CDR3 consists of 21 residues. V lost 2 bases, J lost 3 bases, and 13 bases stayed unmatched. Per the germline V gene, CDR1 is MNHNY and CDR2 is SVGAGI (reference sequence).

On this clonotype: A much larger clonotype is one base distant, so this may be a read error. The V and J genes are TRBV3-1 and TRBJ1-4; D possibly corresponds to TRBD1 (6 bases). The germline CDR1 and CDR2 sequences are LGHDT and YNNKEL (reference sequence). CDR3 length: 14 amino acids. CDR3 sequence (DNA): TGTGCCGGCAGCCCGGGCCAGGGGATAGAAAAACTGTTTTTT. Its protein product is CAGSPGQGIEKLFF.

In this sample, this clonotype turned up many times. The chain's CDR3 is CAIGPGVNTGELFF. The DNA for the CDR3 is TGTGCCATCGGACCGGGTGTGAACACCGGGGAGCTGTTTTTT. The rearrangement uses TRBV10-3 and TRBJ2-2; D is unclear. The CDR3 is 14 residues long. Germline CDR1 and CDR2: ENHRY and SYGVKD. V was clipped by 8 bases and J by 1 base, with 11 bases between them.

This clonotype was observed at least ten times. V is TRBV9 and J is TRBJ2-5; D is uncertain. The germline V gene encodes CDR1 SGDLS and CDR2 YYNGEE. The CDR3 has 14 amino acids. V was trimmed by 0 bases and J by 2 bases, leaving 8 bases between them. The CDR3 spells CASSVAPRQETQYF. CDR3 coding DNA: TGTGCCAGCAGCGTAGCTCCCAGGCAAGAGACCCAGTACTTC. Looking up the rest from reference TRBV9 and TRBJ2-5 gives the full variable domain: DSGVTQTPKHLITATGQRVTLRCSPRSGDLSVYWYQQSLDQGLQFLIQYYNGEERAKGNILERFSAQQFPDLHSELNLSSLELGDSALYFCASSVAPRQETQYFGPGTRLLVL.

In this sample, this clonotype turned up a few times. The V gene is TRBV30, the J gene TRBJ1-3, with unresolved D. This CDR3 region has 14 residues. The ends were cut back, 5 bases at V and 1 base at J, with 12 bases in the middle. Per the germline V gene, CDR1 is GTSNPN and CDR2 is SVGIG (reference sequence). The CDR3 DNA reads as TGTGCCTGGTCGAGGGCCCAGTCTGGAAACACCATATATTTT. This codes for CAWSRAQSGNTIYF.

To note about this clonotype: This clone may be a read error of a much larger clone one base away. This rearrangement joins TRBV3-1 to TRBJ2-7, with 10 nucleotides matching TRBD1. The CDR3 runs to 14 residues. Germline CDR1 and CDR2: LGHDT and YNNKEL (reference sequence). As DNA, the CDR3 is TGTGCCAGCAGCCAGAGACAGGGGGCTTACGAGCGGTACTTC. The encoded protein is CASSQRQGAYERYF.

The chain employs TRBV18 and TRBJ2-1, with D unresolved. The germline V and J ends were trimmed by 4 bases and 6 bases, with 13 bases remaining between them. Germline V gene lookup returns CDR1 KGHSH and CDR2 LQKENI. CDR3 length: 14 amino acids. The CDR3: CASSLTRAGNEQFF. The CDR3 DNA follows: TGTGCCAGCTCACTTACCCGGGCCGGCAATGAGCAGTTCTTC.

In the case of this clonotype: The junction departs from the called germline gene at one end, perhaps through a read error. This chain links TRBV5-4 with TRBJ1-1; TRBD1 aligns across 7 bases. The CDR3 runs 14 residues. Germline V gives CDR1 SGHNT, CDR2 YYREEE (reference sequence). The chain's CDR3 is CVSSGQVMNTEAFF. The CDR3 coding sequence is TGTGTCAGCAGCGGACAGGTTATGAACACTGAAGCTTTCTTT. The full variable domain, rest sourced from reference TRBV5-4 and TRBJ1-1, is ETGVTQSPTHLIKTRGQQVTLRCSSQSGHNTVSWYQQALGQGPQFIFQYYREEENGRGNFPPRFSGLQFPNYSSELNVNALELDDSALYLCVSSGQVMNTEAFFGQGTRLTVV.

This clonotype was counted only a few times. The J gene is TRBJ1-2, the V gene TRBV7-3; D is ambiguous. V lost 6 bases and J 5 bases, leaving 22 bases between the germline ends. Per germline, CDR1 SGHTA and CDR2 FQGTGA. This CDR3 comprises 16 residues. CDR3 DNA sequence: TGTGCCAGCAGATTCCACCTCGGGGATGACGGGTATGGCTACACCTTC. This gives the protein CASRFHLGDDGYGYTF.

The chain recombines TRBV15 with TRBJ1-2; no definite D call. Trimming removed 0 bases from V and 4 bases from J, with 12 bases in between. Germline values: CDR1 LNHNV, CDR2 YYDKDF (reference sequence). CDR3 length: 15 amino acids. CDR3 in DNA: TGTGCCACCAGCAGAGAACTAACACCAACCTATGGCTACACCTTC. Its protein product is CATSRELTPTYGYTF.

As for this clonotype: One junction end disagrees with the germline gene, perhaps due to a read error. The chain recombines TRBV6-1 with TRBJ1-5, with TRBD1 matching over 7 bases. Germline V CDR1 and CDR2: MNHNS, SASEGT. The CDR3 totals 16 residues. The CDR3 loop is CASSLQGGLSNQPPHF. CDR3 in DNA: TGTGCCAGCAGTCTCCAGGGGGGACTAAGCAATCAGCCCCCGCATTTT.

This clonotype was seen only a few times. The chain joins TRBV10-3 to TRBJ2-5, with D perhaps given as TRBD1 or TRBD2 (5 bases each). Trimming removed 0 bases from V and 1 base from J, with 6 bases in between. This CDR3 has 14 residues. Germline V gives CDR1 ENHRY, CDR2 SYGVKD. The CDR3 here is CAISESGTQETQYF. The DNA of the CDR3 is TGTGCCATCAGTGAGTCGGGGACCCAAGAGACCCAGTACTTC.

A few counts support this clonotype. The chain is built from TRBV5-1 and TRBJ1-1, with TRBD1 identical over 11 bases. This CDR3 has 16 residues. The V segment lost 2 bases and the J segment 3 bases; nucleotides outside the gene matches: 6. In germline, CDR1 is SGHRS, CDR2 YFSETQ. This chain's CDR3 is CASSFGQGAGYTEAFF. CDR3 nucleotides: TGCGCCAGCAGCTTTGGACAGGGGGCTGGTTACACTGAAGCTTTCTTT.

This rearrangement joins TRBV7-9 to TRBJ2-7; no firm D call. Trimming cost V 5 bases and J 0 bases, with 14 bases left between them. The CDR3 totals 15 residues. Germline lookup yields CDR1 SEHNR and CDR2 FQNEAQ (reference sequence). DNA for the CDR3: TGTGCCAGCAGCGCCCAATACTCCAACTCCTACGAGCAGTACTTC. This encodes CASSAQYSNSYEQYF. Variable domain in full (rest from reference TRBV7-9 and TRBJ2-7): DTGVSQNPRHKITKRGQNVTFRCDPISEHNRLYWYRQTLGQGPEFLTYFQNEAQLEKSRLLSDRFSAERPKGSFSTLEIQRTEQGDSAMYLCASSAQYSNSYEQYFGPGTRLTVT.